This T cell receptor beta chain came from a study of T-cell reconstitution after alpha-beta-depleted transplantation in children. Molecular barcoding with unique molecular identifiers was used for the TCRbeta library. TCRdb passed the PCR reads through MiXCR, listing each CDR3 protein once. The table lists roughly 89,000 distinct CDR3 sequences, approximately 12% of them singletons. CDR1 is DFQATT and CDR2 is SNEGSKA in the germline V gene (reference sequence). V dropped 4 bases and J dropped 2; count of bases not matched to a gene: 6. This CDR3 comprises 15 residues. This TCR came from a human donor who donated a stem cell graft to a child with inherited bone marrow failure. The sequencing here drew on PBMCs from the stem cell graft donor, taken from the stem cell graft. This chain joins TRBV20-1 and TRBJ1-2; TRBD1 agrees at 11 bases. CDR3 residues: CSAKGGTGGNYGYTF. CDR3 DNA sequence: TGCAGTGCTAAGGGTGGGACAGGGGGAAACTATGGCTACACCTTC.